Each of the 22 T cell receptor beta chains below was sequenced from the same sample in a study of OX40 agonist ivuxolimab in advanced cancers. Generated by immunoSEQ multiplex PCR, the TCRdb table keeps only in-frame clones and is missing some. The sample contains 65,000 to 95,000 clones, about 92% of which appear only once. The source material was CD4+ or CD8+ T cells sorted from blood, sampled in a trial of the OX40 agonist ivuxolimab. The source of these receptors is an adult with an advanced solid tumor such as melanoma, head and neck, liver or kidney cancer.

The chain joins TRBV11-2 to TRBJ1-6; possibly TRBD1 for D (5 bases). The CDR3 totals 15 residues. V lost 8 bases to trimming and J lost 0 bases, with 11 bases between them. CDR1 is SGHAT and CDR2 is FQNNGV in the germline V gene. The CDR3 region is CASGGGSSYNSPLHF. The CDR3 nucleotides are TGTGCCAGCGGGGGGGGGAGCTCCTATAATTCACCCCTCCACTTT.

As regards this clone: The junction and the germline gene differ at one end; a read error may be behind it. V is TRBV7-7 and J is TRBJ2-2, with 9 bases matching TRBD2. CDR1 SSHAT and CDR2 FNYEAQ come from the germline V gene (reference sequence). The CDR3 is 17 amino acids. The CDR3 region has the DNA TGTGCTAGCAGCTCCCAACCAGCGGGGGGTCCCACCGGGGAGCTGTTTTTT. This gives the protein CASSSQPAGGPTGELFF.

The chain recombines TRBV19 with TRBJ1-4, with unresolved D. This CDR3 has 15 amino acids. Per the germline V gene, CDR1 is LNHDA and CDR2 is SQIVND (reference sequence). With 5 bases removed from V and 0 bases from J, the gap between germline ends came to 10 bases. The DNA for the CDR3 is TGTGCCAGTAGTCCTGGGAGTACAACTAATGAAAAACTGTTTTTT. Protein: CASSPGSTTNEKLFF.

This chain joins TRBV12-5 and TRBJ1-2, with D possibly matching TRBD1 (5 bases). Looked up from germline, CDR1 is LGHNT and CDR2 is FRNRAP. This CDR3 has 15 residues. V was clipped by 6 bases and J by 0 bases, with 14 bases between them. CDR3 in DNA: TGTGCTAGTGGGGAGAACAGGAACTCTAACTATGGCTACACCTTC. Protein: CASGENRNSNYGYTF.

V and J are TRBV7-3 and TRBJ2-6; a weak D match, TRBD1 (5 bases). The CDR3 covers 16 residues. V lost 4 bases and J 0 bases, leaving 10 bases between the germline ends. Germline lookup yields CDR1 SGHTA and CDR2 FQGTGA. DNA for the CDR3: TGTGCCAGCAGCTCCGGACACGCCTCTGGGGCCAACGTCCTGACTTTC. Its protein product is CASSSGHASGANVLTF.

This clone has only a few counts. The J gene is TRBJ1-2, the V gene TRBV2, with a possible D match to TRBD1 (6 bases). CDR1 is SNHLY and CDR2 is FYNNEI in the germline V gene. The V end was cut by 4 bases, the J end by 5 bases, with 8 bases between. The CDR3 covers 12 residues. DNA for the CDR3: TGTGCCAGCAGTGCCGGACAGTATGGCTACACCTTC. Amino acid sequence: CASSAGQYGYTF.

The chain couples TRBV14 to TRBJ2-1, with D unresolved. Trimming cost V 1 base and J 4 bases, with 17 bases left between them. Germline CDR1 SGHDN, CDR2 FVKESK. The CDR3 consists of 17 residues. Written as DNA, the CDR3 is TGTGCCAGCAGCCAAGGGATCACAAGAGAATTTTACAATGAGCAGTTCTTC. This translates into CASSQGITREFYNEQFF.

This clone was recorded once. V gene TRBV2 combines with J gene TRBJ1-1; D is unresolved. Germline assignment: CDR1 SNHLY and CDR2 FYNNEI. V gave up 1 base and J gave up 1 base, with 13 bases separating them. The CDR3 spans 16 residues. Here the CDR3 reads CASSEEGGLTNTEAFF. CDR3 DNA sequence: TGTGCCAGCAGTGAAGAGGGAGGCCTGACGAACACTGAAGCTTTCTTT.

The CDR3 loop reads CASSLGGDRSNEQFF. For the CDR3, the DNA is TGTGCCAGCAGTTTGGGCGGGGATCGGTCCAATGAGCAGTTCTTC. This rearrangement joins TRBV28 to TRBJ2-1; a weak D match, TRBD2 (6 bases). CDR1 is MDHEN, CDR2 SYDVKM, per germline. CDR3 length equals 15 residues. V lost 3 bases, J lost 6 bases, and 15 bases lay in between.

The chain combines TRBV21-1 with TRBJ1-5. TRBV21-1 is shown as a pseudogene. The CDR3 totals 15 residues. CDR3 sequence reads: CASSKGGYSNQPQHF. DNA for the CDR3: TGTGCCAGCAGCAAAGGGGGGTATAGCAATCAGCCCCAGCATTTT.

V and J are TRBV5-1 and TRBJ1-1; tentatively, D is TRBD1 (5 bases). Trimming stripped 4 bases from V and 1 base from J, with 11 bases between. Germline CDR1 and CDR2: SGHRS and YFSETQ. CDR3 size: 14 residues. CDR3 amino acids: CASSRFQGNTEAFF. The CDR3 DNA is TGCGCCAGCAGCCGATTCCAGGGGAACACTGAAGCTTTCTTT.

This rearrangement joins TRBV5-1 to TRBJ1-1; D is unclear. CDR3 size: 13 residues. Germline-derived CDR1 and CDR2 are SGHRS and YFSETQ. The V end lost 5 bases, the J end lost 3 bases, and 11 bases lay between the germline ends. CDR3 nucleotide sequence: TGCGCCAGCAGACCCGGGAGGGACACTGAAGCTTTCTTT. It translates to CASRPGRDTEAFF.

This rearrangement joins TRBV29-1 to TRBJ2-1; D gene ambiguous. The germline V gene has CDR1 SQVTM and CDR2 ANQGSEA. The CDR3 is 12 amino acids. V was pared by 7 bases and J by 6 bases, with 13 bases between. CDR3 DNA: TGCAGCGGTGGTAAGGTTGGCAATGAGCAGTTCTTC. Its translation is CSGGKVGNEQFF.

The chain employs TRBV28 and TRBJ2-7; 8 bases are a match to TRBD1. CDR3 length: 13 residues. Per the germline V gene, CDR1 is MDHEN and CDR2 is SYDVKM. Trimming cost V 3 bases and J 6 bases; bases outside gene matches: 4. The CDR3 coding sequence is TGTGCCAGCAGTTTGAACGACAGGGGCGAGCAGTACGTC. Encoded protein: CASSLNDRGEQYV.

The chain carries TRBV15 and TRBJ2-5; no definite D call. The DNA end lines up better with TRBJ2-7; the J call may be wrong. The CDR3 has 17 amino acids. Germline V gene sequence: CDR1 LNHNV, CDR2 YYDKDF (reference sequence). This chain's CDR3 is CATSRDLITRGSYEQYF. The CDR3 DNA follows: TGTGCCACCAGCAGAGATCTAATAACACGCGGATCCTACGAGCAGTACTTC.

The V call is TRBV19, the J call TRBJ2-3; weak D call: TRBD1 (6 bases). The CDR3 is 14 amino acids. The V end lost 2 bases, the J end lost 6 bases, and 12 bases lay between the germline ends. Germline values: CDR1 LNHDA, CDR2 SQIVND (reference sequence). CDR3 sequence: CASSIIQGTDTQYF. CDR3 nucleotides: TGTGCCAGTAGTATAATCCAGGGGACGGATACGCAGTATTTT.

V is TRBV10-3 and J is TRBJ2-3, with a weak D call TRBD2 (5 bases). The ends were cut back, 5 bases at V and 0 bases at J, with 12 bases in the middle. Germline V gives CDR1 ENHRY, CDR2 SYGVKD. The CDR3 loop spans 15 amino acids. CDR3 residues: CAISSEGSSTDTQYF. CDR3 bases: TGTGCCATCAGTAGCGAGGGCTCTAGCACAGATACGCAGTATTTT.

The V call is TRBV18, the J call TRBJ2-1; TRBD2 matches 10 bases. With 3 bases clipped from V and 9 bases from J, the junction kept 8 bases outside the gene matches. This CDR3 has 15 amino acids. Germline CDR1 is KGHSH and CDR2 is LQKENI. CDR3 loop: CASSPGLAGVIEQFF. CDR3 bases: TGTGCCAGCTCACCTGGGCTAGCGGGGGTTATTGAGCAGTTCTTC.

The CDR3, as DNA: TGTGCCAGCTCACCCGAGGCAGGACGGTACACTGAAGCTTTCTTT. As protein: CASSPEAGRYTEAFF. The chain couples TRBV18 to TRBJ1-1; no clear D. CDR1 and CDR2 from the germline V gene are KGHSH and LQKENI. The CDR3 totals 15 residues. V lost 3 bases to trimming and J lost 3 bases, with 14 bases between them. The variable domain in full, with the rest retrieved from reference TRBV18 and TRBJ1-1, is NAGVMQNPRHLVRRRGQEARLRCSPMKGHSHVYWYRQLPEEGLKFMVYLQKENIIDESGMPKERFSAEFPKEGPSILRIQQVVRGDSAAYFCASSPEAGRYTEAFFGQGTRLTVV.

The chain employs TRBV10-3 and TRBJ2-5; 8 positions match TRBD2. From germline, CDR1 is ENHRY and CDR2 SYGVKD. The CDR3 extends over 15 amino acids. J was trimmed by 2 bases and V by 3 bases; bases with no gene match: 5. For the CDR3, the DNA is TGTGCCATCAGTGAAAATAGCGGGGAGCAAGAGACCCAGTACTTC. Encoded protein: CAISENSGEQETQYF.

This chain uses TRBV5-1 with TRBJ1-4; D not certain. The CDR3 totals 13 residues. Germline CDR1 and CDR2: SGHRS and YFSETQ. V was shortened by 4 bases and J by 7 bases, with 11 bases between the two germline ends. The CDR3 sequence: CASSPSAPEKLFF. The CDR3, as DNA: TGCGCCAGCAGCCCTAGTGCTCCTGAAAAACTGTTTTTT.

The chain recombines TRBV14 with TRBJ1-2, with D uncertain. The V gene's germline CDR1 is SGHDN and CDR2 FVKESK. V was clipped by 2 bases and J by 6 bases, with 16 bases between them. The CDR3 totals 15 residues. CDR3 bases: TGTGCCAGCAGCCAAATGGGCGGGCGAGGGAATGGCTACACCTTC. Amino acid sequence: CASSQMGGRGNGYTF.